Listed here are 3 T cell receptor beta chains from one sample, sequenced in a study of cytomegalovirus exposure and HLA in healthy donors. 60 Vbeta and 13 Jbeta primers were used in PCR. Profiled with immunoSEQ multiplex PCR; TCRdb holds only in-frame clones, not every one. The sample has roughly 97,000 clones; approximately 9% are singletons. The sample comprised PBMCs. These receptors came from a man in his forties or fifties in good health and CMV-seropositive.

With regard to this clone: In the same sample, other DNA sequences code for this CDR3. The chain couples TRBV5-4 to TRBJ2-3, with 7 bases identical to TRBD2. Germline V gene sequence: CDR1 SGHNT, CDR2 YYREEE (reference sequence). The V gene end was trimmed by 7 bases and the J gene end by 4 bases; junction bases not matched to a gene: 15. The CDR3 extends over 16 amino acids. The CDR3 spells CASGREATLRADTQYF. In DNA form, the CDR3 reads TGTGCCAGCGGACGGGAGGCGACACTGAGAGCAGATACGCAGTATTTT.

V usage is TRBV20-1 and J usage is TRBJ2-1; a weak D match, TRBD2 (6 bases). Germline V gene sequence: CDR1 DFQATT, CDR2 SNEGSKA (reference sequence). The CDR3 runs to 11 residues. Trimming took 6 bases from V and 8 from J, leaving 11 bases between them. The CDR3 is CSAQTRDEQFF. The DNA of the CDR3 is TGCAGTGCCCAGACTAGGGATGAGCAGTTCTTC.

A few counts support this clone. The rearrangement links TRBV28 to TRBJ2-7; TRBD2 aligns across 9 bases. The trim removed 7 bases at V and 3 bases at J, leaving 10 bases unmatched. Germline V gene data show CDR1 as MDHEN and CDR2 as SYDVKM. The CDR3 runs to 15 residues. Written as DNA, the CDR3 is TGTGCCAGCACCAGCCCAGCGGGAGGTTTCTACGAGCAGTACTTC. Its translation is CASTSPAGGFYEQYF.